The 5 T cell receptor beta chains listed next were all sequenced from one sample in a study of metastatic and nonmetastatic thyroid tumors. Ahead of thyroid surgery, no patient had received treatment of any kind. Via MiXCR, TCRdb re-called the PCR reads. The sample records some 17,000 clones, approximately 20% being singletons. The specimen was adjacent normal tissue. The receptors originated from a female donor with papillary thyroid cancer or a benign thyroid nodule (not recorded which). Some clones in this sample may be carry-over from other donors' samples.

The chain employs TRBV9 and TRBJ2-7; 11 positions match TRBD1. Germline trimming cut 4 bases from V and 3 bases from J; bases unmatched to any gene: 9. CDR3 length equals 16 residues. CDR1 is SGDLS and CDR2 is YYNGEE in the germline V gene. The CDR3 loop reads CASSPRRDRGNYEQYF. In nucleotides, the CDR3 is TGTGCCAGCAGCCCCAGGAGGGACAGGGGGAACTACGAGCAGTACTTC. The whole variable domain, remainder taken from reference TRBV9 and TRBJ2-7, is DSGVTQTPKHLITATGQRVTLRCSPRSGDLSVYWYQQSLDQGLQFLIQYYNGEERAKGNILERFSAQQFPDLHSELNLSSLELGDSALYFCASSPRRDRGNYEQYFGPGTRLTVT.

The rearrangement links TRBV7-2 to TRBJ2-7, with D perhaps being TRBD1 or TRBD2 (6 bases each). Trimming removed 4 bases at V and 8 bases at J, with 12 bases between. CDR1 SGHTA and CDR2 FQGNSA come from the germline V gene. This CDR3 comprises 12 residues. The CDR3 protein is CASSSGAGQQYF. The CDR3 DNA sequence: TGTGCCAGCAGCTCGGGGGCGGGGCAGCAGTACTTC.

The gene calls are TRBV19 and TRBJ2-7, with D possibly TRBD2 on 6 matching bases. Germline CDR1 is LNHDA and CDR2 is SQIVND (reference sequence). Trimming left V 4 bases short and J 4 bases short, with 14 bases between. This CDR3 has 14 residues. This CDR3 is CASSTPLAVYEQYF. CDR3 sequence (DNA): TGTGCCAGTAGTACCCCATTAGCGGTTTACGAGCAGTACTTC.

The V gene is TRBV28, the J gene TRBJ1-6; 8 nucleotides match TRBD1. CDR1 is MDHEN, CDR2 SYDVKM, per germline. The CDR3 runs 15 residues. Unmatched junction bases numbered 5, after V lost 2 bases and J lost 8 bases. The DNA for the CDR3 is TGTGCCAGCAGTTTAATGGACAGGGACGATTCACCCCTCCACTTT. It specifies CASSLMDRDDSPLHF.

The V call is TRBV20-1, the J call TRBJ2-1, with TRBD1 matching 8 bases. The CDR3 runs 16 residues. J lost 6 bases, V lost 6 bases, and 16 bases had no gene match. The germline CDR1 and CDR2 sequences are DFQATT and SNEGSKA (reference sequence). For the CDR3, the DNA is TGCAGTGCCCCAACCTCAGGGGGCGAAGAGATCAATGAGCAGTTCTTC. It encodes CSAPTSGGEEINEQFF.